These T cell receptor beta chains were read from a single sample in a study of long-term antiretroviral therapy in people with HIV. Clones were sequenced by immunoSEQ multiplex PCR, and TCRdb holds only the in-frame ones, with some missing. This table has about 50,000 clones, about 86% appearing once. The sequences come from unsorted PBMCs, collected 0.8 years after starting antiretroviral therapy. The receptors derive from a woman aged 18 to 35 with HIV. CDR3s include the opening cysteine and the closing phenylalanine or tryptophan. Fields, in order: D gene, clone size, V gene, J gene, CDR3 DNA, CDR3 protein. A D gene is named only where the DNA matches it firmly. Clone size is stated in some rows and not others, as once, few, many or a class when expanded.

D gene: .; clone size: .; V gene: TRBV4-3; J gene: TRBJ1-1; CDR3 DNA: TGCGCCAGCAGCCAAGATGGTCTCATCCTGAACACTGAAGCTTTCTTT; CDR3 protein: CASSQDGLILNTEAFF
D gene: TRBD2; clone size: .; V gene: TRBV6-4; J gene: TRBJ2-1; CDR3 DNA: TGTGCCAGCAGTGCTTATCCTCAGGGACTAGCGGCAGAGTTGTACAATGAGCAGTTCTTC; CDR3 protein: CASSAYPQGLAAELYNEQFF
D gene: TRBD1; clone size: .; V gene: TRBV10-3; J gene: TRBJ1-4; CDR3 DNA: TGTGCCATCAGTGACGGGACAGCAACTAATGAAAAACTGTTTTTT; CDR3 protein: CAISDGTATNEKLFF
D gene: .; clone size: .; V gene: TRBV5-1; J gene: TRBJ2-3; CDR3 DNA: TGCGCCAGCACTCCCATGGGGGCCACAGATACGCAGTATTTT; CDR3 protein: CASTPMGATDTQYF
D gene: TRBD2; clone size: .; V gene: TRBV27; J gene: TRBJ2-1; CDR3 DNA: TGTGCCAGCAGTGTACTCGGGACTAGCGGTCACAATGAGCAGTTCTTC; CDR3 protein: CASSVLGTSGHNEQFF
D gene: TRBD2; clone size: .; V gene: TRBV5-6; J gene: TRBJ2-3; CDR3 DNA: TGTGCCAGCAGCCCCAGAGCGGGAGACGCAGATACGCAGTATTTT; CDR3 protein: CASSPRAGDADTQYF
D gene: .; clone size: few; V gene: TRBV6-4; J gene: TRBJ2-1; CDR3 DNA: TGTGCCAGCAGTGAGGGCGGAGGCGACTACAATGAGCAGTTCTTC; CDR3 protein: CASSEGGGDYNEQFF
D gene: TRBD1; clone size: .; V gene: TRBV6-1; J gene: TRBJ1-2; CDR3 DNA: TGTGCCAGCAGTAAAGACAGGGGGCGGGATGGCTACACCTTC; CDR3 protein: CASSKDRGRDGYTF
D gene: .; clone size: .; V gene: TRBV6-5; J gene: TRBJ1-2; CDR3 DNA: TGTGCCAGCAGTTACTCGACAGATGGGGGCTACACCTTC; CDR3 protein: CASSYSTDGGYTF
D gene: .; clone size: .; V gene: TRBV4-3; J gene: TRBJ2-7; CDR3 DNA: TGCGCCAGCAGCCAGGACCCGGGGACCTACGAGCAGTACTTC; CDR3 protein: CASSQDPGTYEQYF
D gene: TRBD1; clone size: .; V gene: TRBV11-3; J gene: TRBJ2-1; CDR3 DNA: TGTGCCAGCAGCTTTCAGGGGGCCTGGGAGCAGTTCTTC; CDR3 protein: CASSFQGAWEQFF
D gene: .; clone size: .; V gene: TRBV9; J gene: TRBJ2-5; CDR3 DNA: TGTGCCAGCAGCCCGCCGCAAAATCAAGAGACCCAGTACTTC; CDR3 protein: CASSPPQNQETQYF
D gene: .; clone size: .; V gene: TRBV7-6; J gene: TRBJ2-3; CDR3 DNA: TGTGCCAGCAGTTATGGGACGATTTTCCGCACAGATACGCAGTATTTT; CDR3 protein: CASSYGTIFRTDTQYF
D gene: .; clone size: .; V gene: TRBV28; J gene: TRBJ2-7; CDR3 DNA: TGTGCCAGTGCAACTCAGCCACCAACCTACGAGCAGTACTTC; CDR3 protein: CASATQPPTYEQYF
D gene: TRBD2; clone size: .; V gene: TRBV5-4; J gene: TRBJ2-5; CDR3 DNA: TGTGCCAGCAGCTTAGGCCCGACTAGCGGACAAGAGACCCAGTACTTC; CDR3 protein: CASSLGPTSGQETQYF
D gene: TRBD1; clone size: .; V gene: TRBV27; J gene: TRBJ2-7; CDR3 DNA: TGTGCCAGCAGTCCATCTGACAGGGGGCTGGTCGAGCAGTACTTC; CDR3 protein: CASSPSDRGLVEQYF
D gene: .; clone size: .; V gene: TRBV2; J gene: TRBJ2-5; CDR3 DNA: TGTGCCAGCAGTGCGTCACGAGATGAGACCCAGTACTTC; CDR3 protein: CASSASRDETQYF